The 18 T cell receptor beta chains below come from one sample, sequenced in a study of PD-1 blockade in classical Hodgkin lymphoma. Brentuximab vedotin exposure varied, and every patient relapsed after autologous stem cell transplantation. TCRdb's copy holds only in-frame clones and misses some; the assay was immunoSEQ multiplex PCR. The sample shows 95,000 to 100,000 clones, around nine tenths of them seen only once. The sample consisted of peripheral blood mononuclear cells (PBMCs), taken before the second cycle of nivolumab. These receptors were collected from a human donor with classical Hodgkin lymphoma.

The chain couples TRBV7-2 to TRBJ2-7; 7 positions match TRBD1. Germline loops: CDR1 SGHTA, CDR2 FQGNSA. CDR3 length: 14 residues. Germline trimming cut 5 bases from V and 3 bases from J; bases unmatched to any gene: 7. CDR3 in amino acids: CASSLQGTDYEQYF. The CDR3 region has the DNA TGTGCCAGCAGCCTACAGGGGACCGACTACGAGCAGTACTTC.

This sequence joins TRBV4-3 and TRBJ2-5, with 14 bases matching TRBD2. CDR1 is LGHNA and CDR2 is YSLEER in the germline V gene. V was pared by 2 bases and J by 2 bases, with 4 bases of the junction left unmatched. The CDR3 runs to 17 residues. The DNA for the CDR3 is TGCGCCAGCAGCCAATATGGGACTAGCGGGGGTCAAGAGACCCAGTACTTC. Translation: CASSQYGTSGGQETQYF.

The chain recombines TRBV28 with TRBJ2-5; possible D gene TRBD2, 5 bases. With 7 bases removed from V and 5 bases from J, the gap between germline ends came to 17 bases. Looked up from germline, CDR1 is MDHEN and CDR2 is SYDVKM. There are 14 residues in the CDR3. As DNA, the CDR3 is TGTGCCAGCAAACCCTCGGAGGTTAGGGAGACCCAGTACTTC. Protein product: CASKPSEVRETQYF.

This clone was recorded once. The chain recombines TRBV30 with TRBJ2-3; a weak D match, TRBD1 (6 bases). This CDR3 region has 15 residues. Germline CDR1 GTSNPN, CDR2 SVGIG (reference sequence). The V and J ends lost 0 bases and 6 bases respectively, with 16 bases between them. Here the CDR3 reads CAWSVGTSVVDTQYF. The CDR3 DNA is TGTGCCTGGAGTGTCGGGACATCCGTTGTGGATACGCAGTATTTT.

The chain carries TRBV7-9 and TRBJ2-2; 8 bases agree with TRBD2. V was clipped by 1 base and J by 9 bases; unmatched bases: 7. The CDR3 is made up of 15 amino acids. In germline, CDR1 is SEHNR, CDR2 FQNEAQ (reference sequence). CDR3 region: CASSLDGTRGRELFF. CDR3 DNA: TGTGCCAGCAGCTTAGACGGGACTAGGGGCCGGGAGCTGTTTTTT.

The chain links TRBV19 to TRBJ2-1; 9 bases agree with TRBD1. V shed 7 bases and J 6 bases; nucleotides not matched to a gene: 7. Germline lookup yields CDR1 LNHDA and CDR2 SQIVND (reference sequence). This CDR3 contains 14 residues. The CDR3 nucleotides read TGTGCCAGTAATATCGGGACAGGGCGCAATGAGCAGTTCTTC. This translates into CASNIGTGRNEQFF.

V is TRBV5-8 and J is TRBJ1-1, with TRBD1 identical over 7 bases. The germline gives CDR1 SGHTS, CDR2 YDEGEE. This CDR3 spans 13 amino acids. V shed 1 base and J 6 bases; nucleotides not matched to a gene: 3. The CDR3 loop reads CASSLQGGAEAFF. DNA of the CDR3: TGTGCCAGCAGCTTGCAAGGGGGCGCTGAAGCTTTCTTT.

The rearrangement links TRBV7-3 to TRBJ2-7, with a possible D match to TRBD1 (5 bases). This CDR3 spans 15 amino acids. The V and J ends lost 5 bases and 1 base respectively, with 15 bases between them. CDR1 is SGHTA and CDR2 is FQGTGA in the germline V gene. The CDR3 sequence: CASSPRAGWSYEQYF. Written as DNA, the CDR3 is TGTGCCAGCAGCCCCAGGGCAGGGTGGTCCTACGAGCAGTACTTC.

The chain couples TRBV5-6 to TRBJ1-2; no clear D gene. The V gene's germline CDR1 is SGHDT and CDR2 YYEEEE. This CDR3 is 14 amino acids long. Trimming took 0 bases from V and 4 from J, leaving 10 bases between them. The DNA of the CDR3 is TGTGCCAGCAGCTTGGCAACCACTTCCTATGGCTACACCTTC. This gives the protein CASSLATTSYGYTF. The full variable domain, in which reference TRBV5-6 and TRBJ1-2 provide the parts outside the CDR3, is DAGVTQSPTHLIKTRGQQVTLRCSPKSGHDTVSWYQQALGQGPQFIFQYYEEEERQRGNFPDRFSGHQFPNYSSELNVNALLLGDSALYLCASSLATTSYGYTFGSGTRLTVV.

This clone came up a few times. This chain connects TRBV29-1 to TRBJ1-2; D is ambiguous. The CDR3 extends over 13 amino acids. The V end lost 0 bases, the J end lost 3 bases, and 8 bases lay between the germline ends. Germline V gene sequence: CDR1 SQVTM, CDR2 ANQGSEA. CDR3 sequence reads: CSVEDRHDYGYTF. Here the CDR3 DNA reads TGCAGCGTTGAAGATAGGCATGACTATGGCTACACCTTC.

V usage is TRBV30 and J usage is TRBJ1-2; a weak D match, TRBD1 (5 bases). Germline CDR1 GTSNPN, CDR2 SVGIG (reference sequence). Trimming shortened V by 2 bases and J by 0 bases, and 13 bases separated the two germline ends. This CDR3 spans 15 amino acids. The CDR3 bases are TGTGCCTGGAGTAGGGGTCAATCAGCTAACTATGGCTACACCTTC. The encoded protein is CAWSRGQSANYGYTF.

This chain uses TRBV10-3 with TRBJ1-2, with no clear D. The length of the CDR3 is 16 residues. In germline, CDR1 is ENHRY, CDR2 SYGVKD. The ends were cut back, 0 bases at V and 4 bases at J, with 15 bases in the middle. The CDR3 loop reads CAISESYGGSGYGYTF. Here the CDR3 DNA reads TGTGCCATCAGTGAGTCGTATGGAGGGTCGGGCTATGGCTACACCTTC.

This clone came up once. The CDR3 region is CASSFFSVAGNQPQHF. CDR3 DNA: TGTGCCAGCAGCTTCTTCTCTGTGGCTGGCAATCAGCCCCAGCATTTT. V is TRBV7-9 and J is TRBJ1-5; D call uncertain. V lost 3 bases and J lost 2, with 14 bases in between. Per the germline V gene, CDR1 is SEHNR and CDR2 is FQNEAQ (reference sequence). CDR3 length: 16 amino acids.

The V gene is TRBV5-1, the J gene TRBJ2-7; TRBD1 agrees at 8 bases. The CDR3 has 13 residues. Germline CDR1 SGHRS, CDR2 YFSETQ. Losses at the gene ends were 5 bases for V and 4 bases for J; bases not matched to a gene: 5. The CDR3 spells CASSPQGAYEQYF. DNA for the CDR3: TGCGCCAGCAGTCCCCAGGGGGCTTACGAGCAGTACTTC.

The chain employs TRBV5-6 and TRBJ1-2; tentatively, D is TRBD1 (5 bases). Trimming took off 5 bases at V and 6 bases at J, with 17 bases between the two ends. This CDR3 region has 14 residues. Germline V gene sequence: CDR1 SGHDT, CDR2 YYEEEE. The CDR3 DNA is TGTGCCAGCAGATTTGAGGGGATCATAGATGGCTACACCTTC. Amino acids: CASRFEGIIDGYTF.

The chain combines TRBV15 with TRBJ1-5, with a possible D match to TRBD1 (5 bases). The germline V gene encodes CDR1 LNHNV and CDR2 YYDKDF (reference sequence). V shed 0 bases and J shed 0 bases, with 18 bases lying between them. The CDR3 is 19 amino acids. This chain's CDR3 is CATSRDSGTGDYSNQPQHF. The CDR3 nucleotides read TGTGCCACCAGCAGAGATAGCGGAACAGGCGACTATAGCAATCAGCCCCAGCATTTT.

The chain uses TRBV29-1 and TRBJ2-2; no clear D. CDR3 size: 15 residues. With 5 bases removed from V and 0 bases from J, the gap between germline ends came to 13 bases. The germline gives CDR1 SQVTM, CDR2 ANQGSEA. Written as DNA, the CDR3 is TGCAGCGTTAAGGGTGCTACCCCGAACACCGGGGAGCTGTTTTTT. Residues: CSVKGATPNTGELFF.

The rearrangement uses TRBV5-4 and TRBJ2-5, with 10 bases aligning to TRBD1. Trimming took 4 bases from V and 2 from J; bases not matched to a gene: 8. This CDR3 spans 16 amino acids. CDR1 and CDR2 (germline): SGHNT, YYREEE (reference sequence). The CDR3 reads CASSPGQGVPQETQYF. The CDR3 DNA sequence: TGTGCCAGCAGCCCCGGACAGGGGGTCCCACAAGAGACCCAGTACTTC.